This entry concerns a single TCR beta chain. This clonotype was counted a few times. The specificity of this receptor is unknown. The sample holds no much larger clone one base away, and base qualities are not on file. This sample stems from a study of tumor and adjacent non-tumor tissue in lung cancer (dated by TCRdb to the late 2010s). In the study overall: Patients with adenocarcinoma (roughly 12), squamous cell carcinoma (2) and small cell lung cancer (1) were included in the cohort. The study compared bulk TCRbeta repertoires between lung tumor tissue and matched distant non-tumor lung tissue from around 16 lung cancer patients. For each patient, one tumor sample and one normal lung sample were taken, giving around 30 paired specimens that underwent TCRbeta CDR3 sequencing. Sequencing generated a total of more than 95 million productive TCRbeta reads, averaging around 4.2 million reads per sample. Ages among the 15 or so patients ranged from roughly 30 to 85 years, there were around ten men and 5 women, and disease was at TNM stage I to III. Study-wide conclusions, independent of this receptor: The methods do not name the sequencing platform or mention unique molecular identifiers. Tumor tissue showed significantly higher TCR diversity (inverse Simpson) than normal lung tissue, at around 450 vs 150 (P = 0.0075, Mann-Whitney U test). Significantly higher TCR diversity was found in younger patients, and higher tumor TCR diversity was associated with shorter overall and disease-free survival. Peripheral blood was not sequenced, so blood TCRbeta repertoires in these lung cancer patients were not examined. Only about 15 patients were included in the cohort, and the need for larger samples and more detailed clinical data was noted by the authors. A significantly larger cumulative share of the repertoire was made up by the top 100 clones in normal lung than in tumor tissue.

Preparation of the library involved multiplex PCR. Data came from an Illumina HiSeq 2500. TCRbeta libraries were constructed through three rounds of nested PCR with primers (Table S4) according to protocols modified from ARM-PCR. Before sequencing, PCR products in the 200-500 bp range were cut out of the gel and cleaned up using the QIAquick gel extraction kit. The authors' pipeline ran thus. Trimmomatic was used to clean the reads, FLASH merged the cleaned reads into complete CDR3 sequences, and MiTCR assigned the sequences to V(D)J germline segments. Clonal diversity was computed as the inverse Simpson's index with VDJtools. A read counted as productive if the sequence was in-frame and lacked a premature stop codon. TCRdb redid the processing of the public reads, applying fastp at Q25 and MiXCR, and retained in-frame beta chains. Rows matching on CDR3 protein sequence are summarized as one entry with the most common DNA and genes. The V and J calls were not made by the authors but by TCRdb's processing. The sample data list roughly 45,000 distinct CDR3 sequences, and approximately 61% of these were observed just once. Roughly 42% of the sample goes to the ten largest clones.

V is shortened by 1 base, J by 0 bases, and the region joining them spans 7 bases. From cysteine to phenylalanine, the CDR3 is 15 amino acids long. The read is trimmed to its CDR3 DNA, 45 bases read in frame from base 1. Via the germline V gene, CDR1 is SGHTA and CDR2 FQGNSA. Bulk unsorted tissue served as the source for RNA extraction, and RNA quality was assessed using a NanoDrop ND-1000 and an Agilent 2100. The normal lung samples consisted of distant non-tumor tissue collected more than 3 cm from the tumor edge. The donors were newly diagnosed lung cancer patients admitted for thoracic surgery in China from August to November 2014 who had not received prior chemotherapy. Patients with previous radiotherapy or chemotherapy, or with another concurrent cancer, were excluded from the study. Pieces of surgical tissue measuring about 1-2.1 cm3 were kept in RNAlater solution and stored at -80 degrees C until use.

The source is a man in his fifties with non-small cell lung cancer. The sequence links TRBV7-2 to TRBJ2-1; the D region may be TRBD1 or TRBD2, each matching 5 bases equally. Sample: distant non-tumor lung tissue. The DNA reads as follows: TGTGCCAGCAGCTTAGATGGGGGCTCCTACAATGAGCAGTTCTTC. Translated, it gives CASSLDGGSYNEQFF.